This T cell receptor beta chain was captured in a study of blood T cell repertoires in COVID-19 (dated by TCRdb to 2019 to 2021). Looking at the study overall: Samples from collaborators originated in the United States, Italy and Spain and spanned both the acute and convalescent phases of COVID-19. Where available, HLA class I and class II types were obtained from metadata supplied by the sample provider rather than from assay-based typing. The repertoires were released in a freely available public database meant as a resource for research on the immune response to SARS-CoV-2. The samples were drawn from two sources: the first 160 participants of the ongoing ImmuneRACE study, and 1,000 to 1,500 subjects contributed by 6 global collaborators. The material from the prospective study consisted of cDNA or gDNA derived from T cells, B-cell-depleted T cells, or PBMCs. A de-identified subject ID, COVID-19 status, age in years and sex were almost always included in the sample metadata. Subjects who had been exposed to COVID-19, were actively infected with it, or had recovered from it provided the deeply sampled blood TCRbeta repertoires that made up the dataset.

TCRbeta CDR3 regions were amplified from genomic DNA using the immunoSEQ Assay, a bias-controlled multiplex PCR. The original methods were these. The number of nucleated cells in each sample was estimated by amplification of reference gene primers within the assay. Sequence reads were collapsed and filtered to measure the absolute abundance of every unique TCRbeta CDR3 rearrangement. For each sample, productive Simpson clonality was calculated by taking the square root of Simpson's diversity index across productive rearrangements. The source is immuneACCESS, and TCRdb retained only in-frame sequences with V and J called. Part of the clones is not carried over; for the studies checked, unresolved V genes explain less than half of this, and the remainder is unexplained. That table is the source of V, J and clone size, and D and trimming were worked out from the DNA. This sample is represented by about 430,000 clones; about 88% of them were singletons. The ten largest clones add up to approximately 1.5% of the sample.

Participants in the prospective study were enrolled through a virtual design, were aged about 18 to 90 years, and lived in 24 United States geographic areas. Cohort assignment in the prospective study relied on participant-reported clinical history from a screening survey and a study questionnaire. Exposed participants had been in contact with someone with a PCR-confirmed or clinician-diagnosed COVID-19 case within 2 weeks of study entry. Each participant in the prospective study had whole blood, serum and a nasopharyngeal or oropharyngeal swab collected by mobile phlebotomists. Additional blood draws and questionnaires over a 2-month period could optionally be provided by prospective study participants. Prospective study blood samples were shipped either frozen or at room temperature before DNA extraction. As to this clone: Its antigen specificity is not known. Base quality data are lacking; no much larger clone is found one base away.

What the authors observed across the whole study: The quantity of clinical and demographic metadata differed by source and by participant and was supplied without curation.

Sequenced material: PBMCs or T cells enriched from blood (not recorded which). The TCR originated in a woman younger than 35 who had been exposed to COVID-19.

The CDR3 loop reads CASNPMMSSYNEQFF. The DNA sequence is TGTGCCAGCAACCCTATGATGAGCTCCTACAATGAGCAGTTCTTC. The chain was built from TRBV11-2 and TRBJ2-1, with the D segment identity uncertain. V lost 7 bases and J lost 0 bases; the stretch between them is 13 bases long. As encoded in the germline V gene, CDR1 is SGHAT while CDR2 is FQNNGV. The CDR3 spans 15 residues, from the cysteine through the phenylalanine. Here the CDR3 DNA is all that survives: 45 bases in frame from base 1.